This is a list of T cell receptor beta chains from one sample in a study of T-cell memory formation after mild COVID-19. MiXCR was run by TCRdb on the 5' RACE reads, yielding one entry per CDR3 protein. The sample carries fewer than 300,000 distinct CDR3 sequences, approximately 15% recorded once. The sample was PBMCs or a T cell subset sorted from them (not recorded which). Source of these receptors: a man aged 18 to 35 who had mild COVID-19 (a few samples of this study predate the infection). Cell type and time point are not known. CDR3s include the opening cysteine and the closing phenylalanine or tryptophan. The D gene is left open where the match is weak. Clone size is not always given. Where it is, it says once, few, many or a class for expanded clones.

j_call | clone_size | d_call | v_call | cdr3_nt | cdr3_aa
TRBJ2-6 | . | . | TRBV7-8 | TGTGCCAGCAGCTTAGCGGGCGCCCCTGGGGCCAACGTCCTGACTTTC | CASSLAGAPGANVLTF
TRBJ2-5 | few | . | TRBV19 | TGTGCCAGTTCAGACGGAATCCAAGAGACCCAGTACTTC | CASSDGIQETQYF
TRBJ2-5 | few | TRBD2 | TRBV27 | TGTGCCAGCAGTTCAGGACTAGTTGAGACCCAGTACTTC | CASSSGLVETQYF
TRBJ2-4 | few | TRBD2 | TRBV6-5 | TGTGCCAGCAGCAGGACTAGCGGGGGGGATGTAAACATTCAGTACTTC | CASSRTSGGDVNIQYF
TRBJ2-1 | few | TRBD1 | TRBV7-3 | TGTGCCAGCAGCTCCGGACAGGGCGGTGAGCAGTTCTTC | CASSSGQGGEQFF
TRBJ1-1 | few | . | TRBV20-1 | TGCAGTGCTAGAGGCAGGGGAGACACTGAAGCTTTCTTT | CSARGRGDTEAFF
TRBJ2-2 | few | . | TRBV4-3 | TGCGCCAGCAGCCTCTTTATGGAGCTCGAATACAGCACCGGGGAGCTGTTTTTT | CASSLFMELEYSTGELFF
TRBJ2-3 | few | . | TRBV12-3/TRBV12-4 | TGTGCCTGCAAATCTATGGGAACAGATACGCAGTATTTT | CACKSMGTDTQYF
TRBJ2-1 | . | TRBD1 | TRBV4-2 | TGTGCCAGCAGCCAAGATCCAGGGGGTCTGGGGCAGTTCTTC | CASSQDPGGLGQFF
TRBJ1-5 | many | . | TRBV7-2 | TGTGCCAGCAGCACCCGGGATTATCAGCCCCAGCATTTT | CASSTRDYQPQHF
TRBJ1-3 | . | . | TRBV6-6 | TGTGCCAGCACCGGTAGGGTCTCTGGAAACACCATATATTTT | CASTGRVSGNTIYF
TRBJ2-4 | . | . | TRBV12-3/TRBV12-4 | TGTGCCAGCAGTTTAGCGCGTAGGGGGAACATTCAGTACTTC | CASSLARRGNIQYF
TRBJ1-6 | few | . | TRBV6-6 | TGTGCCAGCAGCAAGAATTCACCCCTCCACTTT | CASSKNSPLHF
TRBJ2-2 | few | . | TRBV4-3 | TGCGCCAGCAGCCAAGGGGTGGGGTACACCGGGGAGCTGTTTTTT | CASSQGVGYTGELFF
TRBJ2-2 | . | . | TRBV7-7 | TGTGCTAGCAGCTTTGCGGGACAGAGTACCGGGGAGCTGTTTTTT | CASSFAGQSTGELFF
TRBJ2-3 | . | TRBD1 | TRBV7-8 | TGTGCCAGCAGCTCCGGGACAGGGGCCGATACGCAGTATTTT | CASSSGTGADTQYF
TRBJ1-2 | few | . | TRBV28 | TGTGCCAGCAGTCCCGCAGGGAGTGGCTACACCTTC | CASSPAGSGYTF
TRBJ2-1 | . | TRBD1 | TRBV4-1 | TGCGCCAGCAGCCAAGATAGACAGGGGACGTACAATGAGCAGTTCTTC | CASSQDRQGTYNEQFF
TRBJ1-1 | . | . | TRBV5-1 | TGCGCCAGCAGCTTGGGGGCAGTAAGGAACACTGAAGCTTTCTTT | CASSLGAVRNTEAFF
TRBJ2-3 | many | . | TRBV4-3 | TGCGCCAGCAGATACTCCAGGGGCACCCTTGGCACAGATACGCAGTATTTT | CASRYSRGTLGTDTQYF
TRBJ2-3 | few | . | TRBV5-1 | TGCGCCAGCAGCTCTGGTGGGTTGGTGGATACGCAGTATTTT | CASSSGGLVDTQYF
TRBJ2-1 | . | TRBD2 | TRBV4-2 | TGTGCCAGCAGCCAAGGGAGCGGGGGGGACCCCAATGAGCAGTTCTTC | CASSQGSGGDPNEQFF
TRBJ1-2 | . | . | TRBV20-1 | TGCAGTACTACAGGGCCTCTCTATGGCTACACCTTC | CSTTGPLYGYTF
TRBJ2-5 | few | TRBD2 | TRBV6-6 | TGTGCCAGCAGTCCTTTCGGGACTAGCGGGTCTAAAGAGACCCAGTACTTC | CASSPFGTSGSKETQYF
TRBJ2-7 | few | TRBD1 | TRBV7-9 | TGTGCCAGCGGGGACAGAGCCTACGAGCAGTACTTC | CASGDRAYEQYF
TRBJ2-2 | . | . | TRBV12-3/TRBV12-4 | TGTGCCAGCAGACAAGCAACCACCGGGGAGCTGTTTTTT | CASRQATTGELFF
TRBJ1-6 | few | . | TRBV6-5 | TGTGCCAGCAGTTACTCGAAGGGGATAGGTAATTCACCCCTCCACTTT | CASSYSKGIGNSPLHF
TRBJ2-7 | . | . | TRBV20-1 | TGCAGTGCTAGTGGCCCACAGCAGTACTTC | CSASGPQQYF
TRBJ2-5 | . | . | TRBV4-3 | TGCGCCAGCAGCCAGGACACTTCGGAGACCCAGTACTTC | CASSQDTSETQYF
TRBJ2-3 | many | . | TRBV12-3/TRBV12-4 | TGTGCCAGCAGCTTCCCAGATACGCAGTATTTT | CASSFPDTQYF
TRBJ2-2 | . | . | TRBV7-9 | TGTGCCAGCAGCTTATCGATACAGGGTAACACCGGGGAGCTGTTTTTT | CASSLSIQGNTGELFF
TRBJ1-1 | . | . | TRBV5-1 | TGCGCCAGCAGCCCGGGACGAGAGTATTACACTGAAGCTTTCTTT | CASSPGREYYTEAFF
TRBJ1-1 | . | . | TRBV20-1 | TGCAGTGTTGGGGGAGAGACTGAAGCTTTCTTT | CSVGGETEAFF
TRBJ1-6 | few | . | TRBV25-1 | TGTGCCAGCAGTGAATACGGTGAAAATTCACCCCTCCACTTT | CASSEYGENSPLHF
TRBJ1-2 | . | . | TRBV5-1 | TGCGCCAGCAGCTTGGACGGGCCAGGGGATGGCTACACCTTC | CASSLDGPGDGYTF
TRBJ2-1 | . | . | TRBV20-1 | TGCAGCCCTAACCCCGCCTTACTCCTAGGACCCAACAATGAGCAGTTCTTC | CSPNPALLLGPNNEQFF
TRBJ2-7 | few | TRBD1 | TRBV20-1 | TGCAGTGCAGGGGGCAAAACCTACGAGCAGTACTTC | CSAGGKTYEQYF
TRBJ2-3 | . | . | TRBV29-1 | TGCAGCGTTGATACGATCGAGGGGGGCACAGATACGCAGTATTTT | CSVDTIEGGTDTQYF
TRBJ1-2 | . | . | TRBV7-9 | TGTGCCAGCAGCGTCGGACGGGACGGCTACACCTTC | CASSVGRDGYTF
TRBJ2-1 | many | . | TRBV18 | TGTGCCAGCTCACCAAACAATGAGCAGTTCTTC | CASSPNNEQFF
TRBJ2-3 | . | . | TRBV2 | TGTGCCAGCAAACAGGGAATGGCGGATACGCAGTATTTT | CASKQGMADTQYF
TRBJ1-2 | few | TRBD1 | TRBV7-9 | TGTGCCAGCAGCCGGGGACAGGGTTACTATGGCTACACCTTC | CASSRGQGYYGYTF
TRBJ2-1 | many | . | TRBV9 | TGTGCCAGCAGCCCGTCAACTTCCAATGAGCAGTTCTTC | CASSPSTSNEQFF
TRBJ1-1 | few | . | TRBV9 | TGTGCCAGCAGCGCGCTGAAAGACAGCCCAGAAGCTTTCTTT | CASSALKDSPEAFF
TRBJ1-2 | . | . | TRBV7-9 | TGTGCCAGCAGTCAAATACAGGGAGGCGTTGGCTACACCTTC | CASSQIQGGVGYTF
TRBJ1-3 | few | . | TRBV9 | TGTGCCAGCAGCCCCCCGGCGGGGAACGTGGACACCATATATTTT | CASSPPAGNVDTIYF
TRBJ2-1 | few | . | TRBV7-2 | TGTGCCAGCAGCCCTTACCCCGCGGCGTACAATGAGCAGTTCTTC | CASSPYPAAYNEQFF
TRBJ1-1 | . | . | TRBV6-1 | TGTGCCAGCAGTCCCGGGACTTGGGTGTGGGACACTGAAGCTTTCTTT | CASSPGTWVWDTEAFF
TRBJ1-5 | many | . | TRBV6-6 | TGTGCCAGCACCAAAGACGGCTACGGGTTAAATCAGCCCCAGCATTTT | CASTKDGYGLNQPQHF
TRBJ2-1 | many | TRBD1 | TRBV5-1 | TGCGCCAGCACCGTCCCGGGACAGGGACAGGGTGAGCAGTTCTTC | CASTVPGQGQGEQFF
TRBJ2-5 | many | . | TRBV5-1 | TGCGCCAGCAGGGAAGAAGAGACCCAGTACTTC | CASREEETQYF
TRBJ2-3 | few | . | TRBV24-1 | TGTGCCACCAAGGCTCGAGATTTAGATACGCAGTATTTT | CATKARDLDTQYF
TRBJ2-3 | . | . | TRBV20-1 | TGCAGTGCCCCGGGAACTCATCAAGATACGCAGTATTTT | CSAPGTHQDTQYF
TRBJ2-7 | few | . | TRBV2 | TGTGCCAGCAGTCCTGGGGAGCAGTACTTC | CASSPGEQYF
TRBJ2-3 | many | TRBD1 | TRBV27 | TGTGCCAGCAGGGACAGGGGAGCAGATACGCAGTATTTT | CASRDRGADTQYF
TRBJ1-3 | . | . | TRBV20-1 | TGCAGTGCTAGTCTTCCCAGGGGAAACACCATATATTTT | CSASLPRGNTIYF
TRBJ2-7 | . | TRBD1 | TRBV14 | TGTGCCAGCAGCCCCACAGGGGGCTTTTCCTACGAGCAGTACTTC | CASSPTGGFSYEQYF